The rows below give T cell receptor beta chains drawn from one sample of a study of blood T cell repertoires in COVID-19. The data were produced by immunoSEQ multiplex PCR, yet TCRdb's version contains in-frame clones alone and is incomplete. The sample has roughly 87,000 clones, about 82% seen once. The material sequenced was peripheral blood. These receptor sequences come from a man in his fifties or sixties with active COVID-19. The conserved cysteine and the conserved F or W are not part of the CDR3 here.

>TRBV14|TRBJ1-1
ASSLGQGVWTEAF
>TRBV7-2|TRBJ1-4
ASSPSGEKLF
>TRBV10-2|TRBJ2-1
ASTILAGGPGEQF
>TRBV5-6|TRBJ1-2
ASSLFATSRDGYT
>TRBV7-7|TRBJ2-1
ASSRFPPSRNEQF
>TRBV28|TRBJ1-4
ASSGRQAINEKLF
>TRBV2|TRBJ1-5
ASRSVAGPYSNQPQH
>TRBV28|TRBJ1-2
ASSLILRQGDGYT
>TRBV6-5|TRBJ2-7
ASSYSKGQGLGEQY
>TRBV5-6|TRBJ2-3
ASKGSGGATDTQY
>TRBV9|TRBJ2-1
ASSADSYNEQF
>TRBV2|TRBJ2-3
ASSGLAGGTDTQY
>TRBV7-2|TRBJ2-5
ASSLLAAGQETQY
>TRBV27|TRBJ2-3
ASSRLPTSGGRTDTQY
>TRBV27|TRBJ1-1
ASSTFADTEAF
>TRBV28|TRBJ2-3
ASSLEGQGLDTQY
>TRBV9|TRBJ2-3
ASGTSTSTDTQY
>TRBV11-2|TRBJ2-7
ASRFTGSYEQY
>TRBV7-2|TRBJ1-2
ASSLRTGVNYGYT
>TRBV6-2/TRBV6-3|TRBJ2-5
ASSYSRGLAEQETQY
>TRBV27|TRBJ2-1
ASSYLGVDEQF
>TRBV6-2/TRBV6-3|TRBJ1-1
ASSPRGTRDTEAF
>TRBV10-3|TRBJ2-3
AIRTGDTDTQY
>TRBV5-3|TRBJ2-5
ARSIRLAGGLQETQY
>TRBV12-3/TRBV12-4|TRBJ1-1
ASSFAMNTEAF
>TRBV30|TRBJ2-2
AWSQQSTGELF
>TRBV30|TRBJ1-2
AWSRRTGEAYGYT
>TRBV19|TRBJ1-2
ASSILGDYGYT
>TRBV3-1/TRBV3-2|TRBJ1-3
ASSTDRASGNTIY
>TRBV5-5|TRBJ1-2
ASSPQGTANYGYT
>TRBV5-1|TRBJ2-7
ASGPGSTYEQY
>TRBV27|TRBJ2-3
ASSRSGRALYKGTDTQY
>TRBV30|TRBJ1-1
ACPRGGVNTEAF
>TRBV28|TRBJ1-1
ASSEVSTEAF
>TRBV2|TRBJ1-6
ASRARDRAGALH
>TRBV4-3|TRBJ2-7
ASSQFSGGAWEQY
>TRBV7-9|TRBJ1-2
ASSPRTGVGTNYGYT
>TRBV6-5|TRBJ2-1
ASSKTSPRNNEQF
>TRBV9|TRBJ1-2
ASSADRTRYGYT
>TRBV11-2|TRBJ1-5
ASSLGRGGNQPQH
>TRBV28|TRBJ1-6
ASSPGTSNNSPLH
>TRBV4-3|TRBJ2-3
ASSPDRAGEDTQY
>TRBV6-2/TRBV6-3|TRBJ2-6
ASSPRGFDRSSSGANVLT
>TRBV7-9|TRBJ1-2
ASSPGQTYGYT
>TRBV10-3|TRBJ2-7
AIRATGNNEQY
>TRBV5-5|TRBJ2-4
ASSSTGGRAVLAKNIQY
>TRBV6-2/TRBV6-3|TRBJ2-3
ASSYASGQGTDTQY
>TRBV10-3|TRBJ2-1
AISELAGGSGEQF